This TCR beta chain was identified in a study of shared clonotypes between healthy human individuals. Study in general: Donors consisted of two women and a few men between 18 and 49.

This CDR3 has 14 amino acids. Trimming shortened V by 4 bases and J by 0 bases, and 7 bases separated the two germline ends. Per the germline V gene, CDR1 is MNHEY and CDR2 is SMNVEV (reference sequence). Those who donated were healthy HIV-negative adults, with no recent acute infections or vaccinations reported. At deep level, the assay was performed. Unsorted PBMC DNA was run through sequencing on ten immunoSEQ deep assay plates. Assay used: immunoSEQ multiplex PCR; TCRdb lists only in-frame clones, some missing. This table holds 450,000 or so clones, 75% to 80% found once. This clone was picked up many times.

This TCR was sampled from a woman between 40 and 50 years old in good health. Some clones in this sample may be carry-over from other donors' samples. What was sequenced was PBMCs. J is TRBJ1-5 and V is TRBV27, with D uncertain. The CDR3 spells CASSWTASNQPQHF. As DNA, the CDR3 is TGTGCCAGCAGTTGGACGGCTAGCAATCAGCCCCAGCATTTT.